The clone carrying this T cell receptor (beta chain) was detected a few times. The antigen remains undetermined. This CDR3 has 15 amino acids. The germline V gene encodes CDR1 SGHNT and CDR2 YYREEE (reference sequence). V gave up 2 bases and J gave up 7 bases; unmatched junction bases: 10. The data were taken from a study of PD-1 blockade in classical Hodgkin lymphoma. Autologous stem cell transplantation was followed by relapse in every patient, and brentuximab vedotin exposure varied. When best responses were assessed, they were complete response, partial response or progressive disease. The data were produced by immunoSEQ multiplex PCR, yet TCRdb's version contains in-frame clones alone and is incomplete. The sample shows around 31,000 clones, around three quarters of them seen only once. General study results and limits: Compared with healthy donors, newly diagnosed patients reportedly showed lower baseline TCR diversity. Newly diagnosed patients and complete responders had comparable diversity at baseline.

The clonotype originates from a human donor with classical Hodgkin lymphoma. The gene calls are TRBV5-4 and TRBJ2-7; TRBD2 matches 9 bases. Specimen: peripheral blood mononuclear cells (PBMCs), collected before the second cycle of nivolumab. CDR3 in DNA: TGTGCCAGCAGCTTTAAGGGCGGGGGGGCAAGTGAGCAGTACTTC. Amino acids: CASSFKGGGASEQYF.